This T cell receptor (beta chain) is drawn from a study of T-cell reconstitution after alpha-beta-depleted transplantation in children. Study-level points and caveats: When one year had passed after transplant, most T-cell counts and diversity came from newly produced T cells. Reported findings indicate that, about two months after transplant, alpha-beta T cells came from several hundred expanded clones, which were derived from non-depleted graft cells.

TCRbeta library preparation incorporated unique molecular identifiers. Each CDR3 protein gets one entry after TCRdb re-called the PCR reads with MiXCR. The profile shows approximately 520,000 distinct CDR3 sequences, 9.5% to 12% of them singletons. Germline CDR1 and CDR2: GTSNPN and SVGIG (reference sequence). Trimming left V 5 bases short and J 5 bases short, with 9 bases between. CDR3 length: 11 residues. The sample holds a few counts of this clonotype. Its antigen is currently unknown. The receptor was derived from a female patient between 2 and 10 years old who had a stem cell transplant for aplastic anemia, so the T cells may come from the graft donor. Specimen: PBMCs, mostly from graft donor cells, collected 180 days after TCRalphabeta/CD19-depleted stem cell transplant. The chain combines TRBV30 with TRBJ2-5, with D perhaps matching TRBD1 (6 bases). The CDR3 spells CAWEGVETQYF. In nucleotides, the CDR3 is TGTGCCTGGGAGGGGGTGGAGACCCAGTACTTC.